A selection of T cell receptor beta chains follows, all from one sample in a study of OX40 agonist ivuxolimab in advanced cancers. Profiled with immunoSEQ multiplex PCR; TCRdb holds only in-frame clones, not every one. The sample includes around 26,000 clones, over 70% of them seen just once. Sequenced here: CD4+ or CD8+ T cells sorted from blood, sampled in a trial of the OX40 agonist ivuxolimab. The source is an adult with an advanced solid tumor such as melanoma, head and neck, liver or kidney cancer. Both conserved end residues are part of each CDR3. D genes are given only for firm matches. Clone size is given for some rows only: seen once, a few or many times, or a class if the clone is expanded.

clone size: .; V gene: TRBV4-1; J gene: TRBJ1-1; D gene: .; CDR3 DNA: TGCGCCAGCAGCCCAACGGGACGGTTGAACACTGAAGCTTTCTTT; CDR3 protein: CASSPTGRLNTEAFF
clone size: .; V gene: TRBV5-6; J gene: TRBJ2-7; D gene: TRBD2; CDR3 DNA: TGTGCCAGCAGCTTTGGCGGGGGGCAGTACGAGCAGTACTTC; CDR3 protein: CASSFGGGQYEQYF
clone size: .; V gene: TRBV6-1; J gene: TRBJ2-1; D gene: .; CDR3 DNA: TGTGCCAGCAGTGAAGGATGGGGCAATGAGCAGTTCTTC; CDR3 protein: CASSEGWGNEQFF
clone size: .; V gene: TRBV11-2; J gene: TRBJ1-4; D gene: .; CDR3 DNA: TGTGCCAGCCAACGGAATAATGAAAAACTGTTTTTT; CDR3 protein: CASQRNNEKLFF
clone size: .; V gene: TRBV9; J gene: TRBJ2-3; D gene: TRBD2; CDR3 DNA: TGTGCCAGCAGCGTAAGCGGGGCGGCCGCCTCAGATACGCAGTATTTT; CDR3 protein: CASSVSGAAASDTQYF
clone size: .; V gene: TRBV6-6; J gene: TRBJ2-5; D gene: .; CDR3 DNA: TGTGCCAGCAGTTACTGGGGGGCAAGGGGGGAGACCCAGTACTTC; CDR3 protein: CASSYWGARGETQYF
clone size: .; V gene: TRBV19; J gene: TRBJ2-7; D gene: TRBD2; CDR3 DNA: TGTGCCAGTAGTTCCCGGACTAGCGGGAGGATCTACGAGCAGTACTTC; CDR3 protein: CASSSRTSGRIYEQYF
clone size: .; V gene: TRBV10-3; J gene: TRBJ2-1; D gene: .; CDR3 DNA: TGTGCCATCAGCGAAATTAAAGGCAATGAGCAGTTCTTC; CDR3 protein: CAISEIKGNEQFF
clone size: .; V gene: TRBV2; J gene: TRBJ2-3; D gene: .; CDR3 DNA: TGTGCCAGCAGTGAAGAGGGAAGTGGAAATACGCAGTATTTT; CDR3 protein: CASSEEGSGNTQYF
clone size: .; V gene: TRBV9; J gene: TRBJ2-3; D gene: TRBD2; CDR3 DNA: TGTGCCAGCAGCGTAGGGACTAGCGCAGATACGCAGTATTTT; CDR3 protein: CASSVGTSADTQYF
clone size: .; V gene: TRBV7-8; J gene: TRBJ1-1; D gene: .; CDR3 DNA: TGTGCCAGCAGCCGACTGACAGGTGAAGCTTTCTTT; CDR3 protein: CASSRLTGEAFF
clone size: .; V gene: TRBV19; J gene: TRBJ2-7; D gene: .; CDR3 DNA: TGTGCCAGTACCAGAGAGGGGCACCACGAGCAGTACTTC; CDR3 protein: CASTREGHHEQYF
clone size: .; V gene: TRBV5-1; J gene: TRBJ2-7; D gene: .; CDR3 DNA: TGCGCCAGCAGCTTGGAAGGCTACGAGCAGTACTTC; CDR3 protein: CASSLEGYEQYF
clone size: once; V gene: TRBV7-6; J gene: TRBJ2-1; D gene: TRBD2; CDR3 DNA: TGTGCCAGCAGCTCTAGCGGGGGATCCTACAATGAGCAGTTCTTC; CDR3 protein: CASSSSGGSYNEQFF
clone size: .; V gene: TRBV27; J gene: TRBJ2-1; D gene: TRBD2; CDR3 DNA: TGTGCCAGCAGTCTAGCCCTAGCGGGGTCAGATGAGCAGTTCTTC; CDR3 protein: CASSLALAGSDEQFF
clone size: .; V gene: TRBV29-1; J gene: TRBJ2-2; D gene: .; CDR3 DNA: TGCAGCGTTCTGGACGGGGAGCTGTTTTTT; CDR3 protein: CSVLDGELFF
clone size: .; V gene: TRBV27; J gene: TRBJ2-7; D gene: .; CDR3 DNA: TGTGCCAGCAGTTTGGGGGGCTCCTACGAGCAGTACTTC; CDR3 protein: CASSLGGSYEQYF
clone size: .; V gene: TRBV5-6; J gene: TRBJ1-6; D gene: .; CDR3 DNA: TGTGCCAGCAGCTCCGAGGACACCTATAATTCACCCCTCCACTTT; CDR3 protein: CASSSEDTYNSPLHF
clone size: few; V gene: TRBV14; J gene: TRBJ2-6; D gene: .; CDR3 DNA: TGTGCCAGCAGCCAAGAGGGGGCCAACGTCCTGACTTTC; CDR3 protein: CASSQEGANVLTF
clone size: .; V gene: TRBV15; J gene: TRBJ1-5; D gene: .; CDR3 DNA: TGTGCCACCAGCAGCAGGGGCGGAAATCAGCCCCAGCATTTT; CDR3 protein: CATSSRGGNQPQHF
clone size: .; V gene: TRBV6-1; J gene: TRBJ2-2; D gene: TRBD1; CDR3 DNA: TGTGCCAGCAGCCCCGGGACAGGGTACACCGGGGAGCTGTTTTTT; CDR3 protein: CASSPGTGYTGELFF
clone size: few; V gene: TRBV9; J gene: TRBJ2-5; D gene: TRBD2; CDR3 DNA: TGTGCCAGCAGCGTAGGCGGGGGTTCTGGGGAGACCCAGTACTTC; CDR3 protein: CASSVGGGSGETQYF
clone size: .; V gene: TRBV2; J gene: TRBJ2-3; D gene: .; CDR3 DNA: TGTGCCAGCAGCGCAGGGGACGCAGATACGCAGTATTTT; CDR3 protein: CASSAGDADTQYF
clone size: .; V gene: TRBV2; J gene: TRBJ2-3; D gene: TRBD1; CDR3 DNA: TGTGCCAGCAACCAGGGGGCGCAGGGCACAGATACGCAGTATTTT; CDR3 protein: CASNQGAQGTDTQYF
clone size: .; V gene: TRBV4-1; J gene: TRBJ1-1; D gene: TRBD1; CDR3 DNA: TGCGCCAGCAGCCTAGGGGGCGTAGGAACTGAAGCTTTCTTT; CDR3 protein: CASSLGGVGTEAFF
clone size: .; V gene: TRBV27; J gene: TRBJ2-7; D gene: .; CDR3 DNA: TGTGCCAGCAGCCCCCGAGGGGGGGGGCATTACGAGCAGTACTTC; CDR3 protein: CASSPRGGGHYEQYF
clone size: once; V gene: TRBV5-4; J gene: TRBJ2-1; D gene: TRBD2; CDR3 DNA: TGTGCCAGCAGGCCCGGGACTAGCTACAATGAGCAGTTCTTC; CDR3 protein: CASRPGTSYNEQFF
clone size: .; V gene: TRBV6-4; J gene: TRBJ1-1; D gene: TRBD1; CDR3 DNA: TGTGCCAGCAGTCGTACCGGGACAGGGGACACTGAAGCTTTCTTT; CDR3 protein: CASSRTGTGDTEAFF
clone size: .; V gene: TRBV7-2; J gene: TRBJ2-7; D gene: .; CDR3 DNA: TGTGCCAGCAGCTCGGGCGGGGCGATTCGGTTATACGAGCAGTACTTC; CDR3 protein: CASSSGGAIRLYEQYF
clone size: .; V gene: TRBV2; J gene: TRBJ2-2; D gene: .; CDR3 DNA: TGTGCCAGCAGTGAAGCGGGGGGAAAGAACACCGGGGAGCTGTTTTTT; CDR3 protein: CASSEAGGKNTGELFF
clone size: few; V gene: TRBV7-6; J gene: TRBJ2-7; D gene: .; CDR3 DNA: TGTGCCAGCAGCTTAAAAGGCTACGAGCAGTACTTC; CDR3 protein: CASSLKGYEQYF